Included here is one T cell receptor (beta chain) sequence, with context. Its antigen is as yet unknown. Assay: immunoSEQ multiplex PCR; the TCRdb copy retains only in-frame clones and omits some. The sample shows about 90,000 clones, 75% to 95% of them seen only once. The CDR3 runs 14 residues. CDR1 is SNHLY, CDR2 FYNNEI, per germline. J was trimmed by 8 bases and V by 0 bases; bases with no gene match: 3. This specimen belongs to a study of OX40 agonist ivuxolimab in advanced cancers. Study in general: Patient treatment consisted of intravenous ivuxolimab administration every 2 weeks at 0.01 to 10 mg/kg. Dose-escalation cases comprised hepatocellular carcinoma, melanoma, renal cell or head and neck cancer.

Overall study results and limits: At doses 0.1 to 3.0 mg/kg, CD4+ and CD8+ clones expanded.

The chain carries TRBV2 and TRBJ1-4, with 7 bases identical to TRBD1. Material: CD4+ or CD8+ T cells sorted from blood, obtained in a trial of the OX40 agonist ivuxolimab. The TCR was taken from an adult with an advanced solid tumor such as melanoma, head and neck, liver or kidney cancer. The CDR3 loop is CASSEAGGLEKLFF. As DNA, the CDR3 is TGTGCCAGCAGTGAAGCAGGGGGCCTCGAAAAACTGTTTTTT.